This passage covers 20 T cell receptor beta chains from one sample sequenced in a study of metastatic and nonmetastatic thyroid tumors. Not a single patient had been given any form of treatment at any point before undergoing thyroid surgery. TCRdb reprocessed the PCR reads using MiXCR. The repertoire includes roughly 30,000 clones, roughly 18% of them detected once, and about 10% sits in the top ten. Sequencing was carried out using blood. These receptors originate from a female donor with papillary thyroid cancer or a benign thyroid nodule (not recorded which). Some clones in this sample may be carry-over from other donors' samples.

The sample holds one count of this clone. The rearrangement uses TRBV3-1 and TRBJ1-2; 7 bases line up with TRBD1. The CDR3 covers 17 residues. Per the germline V gene, CDR1 is LGHDT and CDR2 is YNNKEL (reference sequence). The V and J ends lost 2 bases and 2 bases, in that order; junction bases with no gene match: 11. In nucleotides, the CDR3 is TGTGCCAGCAGCCAAATCGGTTTTCCGGACAGGAACTATGGCTACACCTTC. It yields the protein CASSQIGFPDRNYGYTF.

V gene TRBV7-8 combines with J gene TRBJ2-2; D perhaps matches TRBD2 (6 bases). Germline loops: CDR1 SGHVS, CDR2 FQNEAQ. The CDR3 length is 17 residues. Trimming pared 2 bases from V and 2 bases from J, leaving 15 bases between. CDR3 DNA sequence: TGTGCCAGCAGCTTACCAACTAGCTGGGGTAACACCGGGGAGCTGTTTTTT. Translating it yields CASSLPTSWGNTGELFF.

This clone has a count of ten or more. This sequence joins TRBV6-1 and TRBJ1-1; D call uncertain. Germline CDR1 MNHNS, CDR2 SASEGT. This CDR3 region has 16 residues. V lost 7 bases to trimming and J lost 3 bases, with 21 bases between them. The CDR3 region is CASNAWSPIADTEAFF. The CDR3 DNA follows: TGTGCCAGCAACGCTTGGTCCCCCATTGCGGACACTGAAGCTTTCTTT.

The chain has TRBV24-1 and TRBJ2-5; D may be TRBD2 (5 bases). There are 15 residues in the CDR3. The germline gives CDR1 KGHDR, CDR2 SFDVKD. The V end lost 0 bases, the J end lost 4 bases, and 11 bases lay between the germline ends. CDR3 bases: TGTGCCACCAGTGATTTGGCCCTTGGGAGAGAGACCCAGTACTTC. Its protein product is CATSDLALGRETQYF.

This chain connects TRBV7-2 to TRBJ2-1, with 8 bases fitting TRBD2. The CDR3 spans 15 residues. J was trimmed by 7 bases and V by 0 bases; bases with no gene match: 5. Germline assignment: CDR1 SGHTA and CDR2 FQGNSA. CDR3 region: CASSLASGNGNEQFF. The CDR3 bases are TGTGCCAGCAGCTTAGCTAGCGGGAATGGGAATGAGCAGTTCTTC.

This clone was seen at least ten times. The V gene is TRBV13, the J gene TRBJ1-6; D is perhaps TRBD1 (6 bases). Germline V gene sequence: CDR1 PRHDT, CDR2 FYEKMQ (reference sequence). V gave up 5 bases and J gave up 6 bases, with 20 bases separating them. The CDR3 is made up of 17 amino acids. CDR3 DNA: TGTGCCAGCAGCCTCCCCGCGGCAGGGGCACTTAATTCACCCCTCCACTTT. Encoded protein: CASSLPAAGALNSPLHF.

This clone was seen at least ten times. V usage is TRBV9 and J usage is TRBJ1-1, with 7 nucleotides matching TRBD1. There are 14 residues in the CDR3. Germline CDR1 is SGDLS and CDR2 is YYNGEE. V shed 4 bases and J 1 base; nucleotides not matched to a gene: 4. The CDR3 bases are TGTGCCAGCAGCCTTGGGACAGCGAACACTGAAGCTTTCTTT. This gives the protein CASSLGTANTEAFF.

The chain employs TRBV2 and TRBJ2-7; D is tentatively TRBD1 or TRBD2 (6 bases each). In germline, CDR1 is SNHLY, CDR2 FYNNEI. Trimming left V 6 bases short and J 7 bases short, with 13 bases between. There are 12 residues in the CDR3. CDR3 protein: CASRQGTGEQYF. The CDR3 bases are TGTGCCAGCAGGCAGGGGACTGGAGAGCAGTACTTC.

By sample fraction, this clone is medium-sized. The chain combines TRBV6-1 with TRBJ2-7; 9 bases are shared with TRBD1. Trimming cost V 8 bases and J 2 bases; bases outside gene matches: 4. The CDR3 extends over 13 amino acids. The germline gives CDR1 MNHNS, CDR2 SASEGT. CDR3 in amino acids: CASVQGAPYEQYF. Here the CDR3 DNA reads TGTGCCAGCGTACAGGGGGCCCCCTACGAGCAGTACTTC.

As concerns this clone: A much larger clone lies one base from this, so it may be a read error. Within the sample, other DNA sequences also encode this same CDR3. V gene TRBV29-1 combines with J gene TRBJ1-1; D possibly corresponds to TRBD1 (5 bases). Germline V gene lookup returns CDR1 SQVTM and CDR2 ANQGSEA. There are 14 residues in the CDR3. The CDR3 loop is CSVREGPRGPEAFF. CDR3 coding DNA: TGCAGCGTCCGCGAGGGACCCCGAGGCCCTGAAGCCTTCTTT.

Worth noting for this clone: The conserved final phenylalanine or tryptophan is absent from the CDR3, which likely points to a read error. The chain links TRBV6-1 to TRBJ1-1; D ambiguous. The germline CDR1 and CDR2 sequences are MNHNS and SASEGT. The CDR3 runs 13 residues. V dropped 7 bases and J dropped 3 bases, with 12 bases sitting between them. CDR3 DNA sequence: TGTGCCAGCAAACATGGGGATTACACTGAAGCTTTCTCT. This gives the protein CASKHGDYTEAFS.

In the case of this clone: The junction shows a germline mismatch at one end, possibly a read error. The chain uses TRBV7-8 and TRBJ1-2, with 8 bases lining up with TRBD1. This CDR3 is 17 amino acids long. CDR1 and CDR2 from the germline V gene are SGHVS and FQNEAQ. In nucleotides, the CDR3 is TGTGCCAGCAGCCCCCGGCGGTACAGGGGGAACTTCTACGGCTACGCCTTC. It specifies CASSPRRYRGNFYGYAF. The full variable domain, its missing parts supplied by reference TRBV7-8 and TRBJ1-2, is GAGVSQSPRYKVAKRGQDVALRCDPISGHVSLFWYQQALGQGPEFLTYFQNEAQLDKSGLPSDRFFAERPEGSVSTLKIQRTQQEDSAVYLCASSPRRYRGNFYGYAFGSGTRLTVV.

With regard to this clone: Since a much larger clone is just one base distant, this may be a read error. The chain carries TRBV5-5 and TRBJ2-5; 7 nucleotides agree with TRBD2. Germline CDR1 is SGHKS and CDR2 is YYEKEE (reference sequence). This CDR3 is built from 14 residues. The V gene end was trimmed by 4 bases and the J gene end by 9 bases; junction bases not matched to a gene: 12. The CDR3 DNA follows: TGTGCCAGCAGCCAGCGGGACGTCGAATTGGCCCAGTACTTC. Amino acids: CASSQRDVELAQYF.

This clone has just a few counts. A single base separates this from a much larger clone, so it may be a read error. Different DNA sequences within this sample yield the same CDR3. The genes are TRBV29-1 and TRBJ1-1; D possibly corresponds to TRBD1 (5 bases). Germline V gene lookup returns CDR1 SQVTM and CDR2 ANQGSEA. V lost 6 bases and J 6 bases, leaving 20 bases between the germline ends. The CDR3 covers 14 residues. The CDR3 bases are TGCAGCGTCCGCGAGGGACCACGAGGCCCTGAAGCTTTCTTT. It specifies CSVREGPRGPEAFF.

The sample holds many counts of this clone. This chain uses TRBV12-3 or TRBV12-4 with TRBJ1-1; TRBD1 matches 7 bases. CDR3 length equals 14 residues. Trimming took 5 bases from V and 1 from J; bases not matched to a gene: 4. The CDR3 DNA follows: TGTGCCAGCAGTCCGGACAGGCAGAACACTGAAGCTTTCTTT. Its protein product is CASSPDRQNTEAFF.

The CDR3 bases are TGTGCCAGCAGCCAACGCGCCGGGACTAGCGCGAACACCGGGGAGCTGTTTTTT. This translates into CASSQRAGTSANTGELFF. This chain connects TRBV7-8 to TRBJ2-2, with 10 bases fitting TRBD2. The CDR3 length is 18 residues. V shed 5 bases, J shed 0 bases, and the junction held 9 bases outside the gene matches. The V gene's germline CDR1 is SGHVS and CDR2 FQNEAQ. Combining the CDR3 with reference TRBV7-8 and TRBJ2-2 gives the whole variable domain GAGVSQSPRYKVAKRGQDVALRCDPISGHVSLFWYQQALGQGPEFLTYFQNEAQLDKSGLPSDRFFAERPEGSVSTLKIQRTQQEDSAVYLCASSQRAGTSANTGELFFGEGSRLTVL.

This clone has ten or more counts. The V call is TRBV6-5, the J call TRBJ1-1; tentatively, D is TRBD1 (6 bases). This CDR3 contains 15 residues. The V gene's germline CDR1 is MNHEY and CDR2 SVGAGI. Between the trimmed V and J ends, which lost 2 bases and 5 bases, there was a span of 15 bases. The CDR3 here is CASSYNREVLTEAFF. Here the CDR3 DNA reads TGTGCCAGCAGTTACAACAGGGAGGTCCTTACTGAAGCTTTCTTT.

The J gene is TRBJ1-1, the V gene TRBV4-1; D is undetermined. Germline values: CDR1 MGHRA, CDR2 YSYEKL. Trimming took off 1 base at V and 3 bases at J, with 12 bases between the two ends. The CDR3 spans 15 residues. The CDR3 reads CASSQAFGLHTEAFF. CDR3 nucleotides: TGCGCCAGCAGCCAAGCCTTCGGGCTTCACACTGAAGCTTTCTTT.

V and J are TRBV29-1 and TRBJ1-1; D is perhaps TRBD1 (6 bases). Germline assignment: CDR1 SQVTM and CDR2 ANQGSEA. The length of the CDR3 is 14 residues. V was cut by 3 bases and J by 6 bases, with 17 bases left in between. CDR3 loop: CSVEGAGVGSEAFF. The CDR3 DNA is TGCAGCGTTGAGGGGGCGGGCGTCGGCTCTGAAGCTTTCTTT.

This clone was seen at least ten times. V is TRBV24-1 and J is TRBJ2-1; D might be TRBD2 (5 bases). Per germline, CDR1 KGHDR and CDR2 SFDVKD. This CDR3 has 13 amino acids. Trimming shortened V by 1 base and J by 10 bases, and 10 bases separated the two germline ends. DNA for the CDR3: TGTGCCACCAGTGATTTCTGGACTCCAGAGCAGTTCTTC. It is translated as CATSDFWTPEQFF.